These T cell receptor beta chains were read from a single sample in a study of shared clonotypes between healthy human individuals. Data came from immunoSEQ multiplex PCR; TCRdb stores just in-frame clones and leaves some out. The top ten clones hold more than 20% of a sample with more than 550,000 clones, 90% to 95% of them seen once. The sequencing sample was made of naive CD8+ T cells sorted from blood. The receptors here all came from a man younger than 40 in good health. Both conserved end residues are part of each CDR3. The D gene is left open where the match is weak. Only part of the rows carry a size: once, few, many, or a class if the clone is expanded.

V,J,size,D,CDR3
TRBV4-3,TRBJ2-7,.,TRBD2,CASSPGLATPGEQYF
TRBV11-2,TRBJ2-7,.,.,CASSFYQGLSYEQYF
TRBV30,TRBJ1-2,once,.,CAWSPVAGSNYGYTF
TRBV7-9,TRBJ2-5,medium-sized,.,CASSLPGTPGLETQYF
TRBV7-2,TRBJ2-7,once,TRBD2,CASSLGLELYEQYF
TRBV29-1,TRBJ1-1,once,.,CSVDSRATEAFF
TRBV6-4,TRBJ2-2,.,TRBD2,CASSFVAGVAGELFF
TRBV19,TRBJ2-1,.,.,CASSIDFTGRYNEQFF
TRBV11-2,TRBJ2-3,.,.,CASSLLSPPDTQYF
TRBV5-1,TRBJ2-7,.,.,CASSLGQGLNEQYF
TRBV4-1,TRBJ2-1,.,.,CASSQDRGDGGDRSYNEQFF
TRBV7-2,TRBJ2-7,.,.,CASSLNLLATYEQYF
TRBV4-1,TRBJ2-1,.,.,CASSQAGAYHEQFF
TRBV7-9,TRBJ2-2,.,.,CASSYRTGRVDTGELFF
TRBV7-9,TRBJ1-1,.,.,CASSFGHTEAFF
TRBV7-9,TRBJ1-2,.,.,CASSPPGGIVYGYTF
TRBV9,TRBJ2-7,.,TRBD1,CASSVARTGSSYEQYF
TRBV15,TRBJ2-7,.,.,CATSEQTLGHSEQYF
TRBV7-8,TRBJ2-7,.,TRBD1,CASSLTGVEQYF
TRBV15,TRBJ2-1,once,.,CATSRVLAYNEQFF
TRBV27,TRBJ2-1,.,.,CASSLGNEQFF
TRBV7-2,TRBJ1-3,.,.,CASSSSTMGSGNTIYF
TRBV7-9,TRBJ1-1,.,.,CASSLAYGTEAFF
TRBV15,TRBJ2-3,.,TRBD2,CATSTTDPGLVSLDTQYF
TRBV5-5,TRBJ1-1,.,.,CASSLQAVRDTEAFF
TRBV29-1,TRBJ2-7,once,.,CSVEAGTAYEQYF
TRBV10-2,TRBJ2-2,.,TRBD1,CASTDREGVVTGELFF
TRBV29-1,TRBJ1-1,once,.,CSVRTPENTEAFF
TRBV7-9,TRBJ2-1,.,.,CASSFDLSSYNEQFF
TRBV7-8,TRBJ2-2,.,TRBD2,CASSSASGSWTGELFF
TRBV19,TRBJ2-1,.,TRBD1,CASSIRTGVNEQFF
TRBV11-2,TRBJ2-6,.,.,CASSLIFSGANVLTF
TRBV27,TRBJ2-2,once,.,CASSLWTGYTGELFF
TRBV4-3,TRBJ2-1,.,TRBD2,CASSHAASGSSYNEQFF
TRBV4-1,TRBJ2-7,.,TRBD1,CASSQLSSGTGIYEQYF
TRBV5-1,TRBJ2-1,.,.,CASQRGTSEYNEQFF
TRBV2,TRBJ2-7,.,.,CASRGDSSYEQYF
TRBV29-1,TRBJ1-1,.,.,CSVEINTEAFF
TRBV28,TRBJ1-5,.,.,CASSLTESNQPQHF
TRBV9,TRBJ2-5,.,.,CASSETGGAQETQYF
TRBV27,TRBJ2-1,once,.,CASSSSSVSYNEQFF
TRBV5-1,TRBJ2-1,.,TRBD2,CASSSGLAGKNYNEQFF
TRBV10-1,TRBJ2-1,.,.,CASSAKVESYNEQFF
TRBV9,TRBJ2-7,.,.,CASSILDGYEQYF
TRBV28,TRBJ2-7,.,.,CASSRSYEQYF
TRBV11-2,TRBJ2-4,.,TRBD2,CASSLGASGRAKNIQYF
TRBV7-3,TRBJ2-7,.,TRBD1,CASSLSGQGTYEQYF
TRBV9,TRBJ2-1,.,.,CASSVGGAEQFF
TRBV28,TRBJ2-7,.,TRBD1,CASSALGKPGQVRYEQYF
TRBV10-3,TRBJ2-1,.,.,CAISEYESQFF
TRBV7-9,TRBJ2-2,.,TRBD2,CASSLGLAGLPHGELFF
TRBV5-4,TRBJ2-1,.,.,CASSLRPGGYNEQFF
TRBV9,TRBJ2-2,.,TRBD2,CASSMLAGAPPNTGELFF
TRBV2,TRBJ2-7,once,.,CASSVDGGLSYEQYF
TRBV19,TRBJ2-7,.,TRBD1,CASSLRDRAYEQYF
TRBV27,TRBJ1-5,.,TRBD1,CASSLGTGRIQPQHF
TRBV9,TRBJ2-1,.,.,CASSAAGSYNEQFF